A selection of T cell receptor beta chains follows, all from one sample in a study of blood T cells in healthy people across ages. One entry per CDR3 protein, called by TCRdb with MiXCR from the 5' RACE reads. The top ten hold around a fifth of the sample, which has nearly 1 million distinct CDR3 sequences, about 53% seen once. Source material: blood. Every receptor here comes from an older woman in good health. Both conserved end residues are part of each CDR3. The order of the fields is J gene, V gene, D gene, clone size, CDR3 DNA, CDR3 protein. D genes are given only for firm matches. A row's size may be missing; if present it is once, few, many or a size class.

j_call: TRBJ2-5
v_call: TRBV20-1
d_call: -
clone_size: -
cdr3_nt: TGCAGTAGTTTACAGGGAACAGAGACCCAGTACTTC
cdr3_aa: CSSLQGTETQYF

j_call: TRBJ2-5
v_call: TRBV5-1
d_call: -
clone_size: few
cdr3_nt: TGCGCCAGCAGCTCGGCCCTAAACCAAGCGGAGACCCAGTACTTC
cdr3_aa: CASSSALNQAETQYF

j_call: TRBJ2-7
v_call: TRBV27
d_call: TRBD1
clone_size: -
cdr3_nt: TGTGCCAGCAGTTTTATGATGGAACGGGACAGGGTCCACGAGCAGTACTTC
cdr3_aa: CASSFMMERDRVHEQYF

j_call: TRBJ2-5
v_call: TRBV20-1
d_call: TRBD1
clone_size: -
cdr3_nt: TGCAGTGCCCAGAGACAGGGCGGCCGCGAGACCCAGTACTTC
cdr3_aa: CSAQRQGGRETQYF

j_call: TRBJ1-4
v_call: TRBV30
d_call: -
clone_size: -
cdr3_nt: TGTGCCTGGAGTGCGGAGGGGTTAGTCCGGGAAAAACTGTTTTTT
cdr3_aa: CAWSAEGLVREKLFF

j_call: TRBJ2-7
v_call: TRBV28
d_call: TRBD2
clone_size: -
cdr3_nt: TGTGCCAGCAGTCCCCTCCCCGGGACTACCTACGAGCAGTACTTC
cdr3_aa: CASSPLPGTTYEQYF

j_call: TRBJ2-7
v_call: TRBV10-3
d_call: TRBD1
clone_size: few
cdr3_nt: TGTGCCATCAGTAAGACAGGGTACTACGAGCAGTACTTC
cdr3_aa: CAISKTGYYEQYF

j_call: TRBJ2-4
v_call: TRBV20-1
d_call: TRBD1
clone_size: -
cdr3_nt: TGCAGTGCGGCACGGACAGGGGAGTGCATTCAGTACTTC
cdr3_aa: CSAARTGECIQYF

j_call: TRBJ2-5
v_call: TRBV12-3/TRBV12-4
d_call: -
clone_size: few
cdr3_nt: TGTGCCAGCGGATGGGCCCCAGGGCGCATCCAAGAGACCCAGTACTTC
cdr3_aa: CASGWAPGRIQETQYF

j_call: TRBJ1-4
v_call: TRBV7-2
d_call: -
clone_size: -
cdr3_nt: TGTGCCAGCAGCTTAGGTAGCCTGGGTGAAAAACTGTTTTTT
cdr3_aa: CASSLGSLGEKLFF

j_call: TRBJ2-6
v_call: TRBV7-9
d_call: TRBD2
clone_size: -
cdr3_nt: TGTGCCTCCGGGGAGGGTAACTCTGGGGCCAACGTCCTGACTTTC
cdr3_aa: CASGEGNSGANVLTF

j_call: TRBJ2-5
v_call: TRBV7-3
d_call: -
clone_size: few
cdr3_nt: TGTGCCAGCAGCTTAAACCCCGGGGAGACCCAGTACTTC
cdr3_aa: CASSLNPGETQYF

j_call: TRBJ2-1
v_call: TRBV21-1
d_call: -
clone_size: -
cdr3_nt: TGTGCCAGCAGCAAAGGAGACCGAAAGAGCTACAATGAGCAGTTCTTC
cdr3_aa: CASSKGDRKSYNEQFF

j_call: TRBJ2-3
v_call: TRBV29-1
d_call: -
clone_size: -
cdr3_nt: TGCAGCGTTGAAGGGGGCCTTTTTTCTAGCACAGATACGCAGTATTTT
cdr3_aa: CSVEGGLFSSTDTQYF

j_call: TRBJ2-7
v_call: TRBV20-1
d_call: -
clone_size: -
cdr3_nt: TGCAGTGCTACCCGACTTGGGGGACTTCACGCCGAGCAGTACTTC
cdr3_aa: CSATRLGGLHAEQYF

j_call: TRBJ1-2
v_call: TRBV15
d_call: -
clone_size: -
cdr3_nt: TGTGCCACCAGCAGAGGGGAATGGGCCTATGGCTACACCTTC
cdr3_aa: CATSRGEWAYGYTF

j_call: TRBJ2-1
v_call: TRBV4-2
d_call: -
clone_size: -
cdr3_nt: TGTGCCTGCAGACACGACATTGAGCAGTTCTTC
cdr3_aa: CACRHDIEQFF

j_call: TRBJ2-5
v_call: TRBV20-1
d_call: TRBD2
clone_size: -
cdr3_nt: TGCAGTGCTAGTCTTTGGCTAGCGGGAGTTCAAGAGACCCAGTACTTC
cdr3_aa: CSASLWLAGVQETQYF

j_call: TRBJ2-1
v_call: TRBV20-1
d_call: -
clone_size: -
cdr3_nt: TGCAGTGCTAGATCGCCTTCCGGGCAAAACAATGAGCAGTTCTTC
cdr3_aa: CSARSPSGQNNEQFF

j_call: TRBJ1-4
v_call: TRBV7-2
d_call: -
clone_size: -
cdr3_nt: TGTGCCAGCAGCTTAGGCTCAGGGTTCGAAAAACTGTTTTTT
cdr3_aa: CASSLGSGFEKLFF

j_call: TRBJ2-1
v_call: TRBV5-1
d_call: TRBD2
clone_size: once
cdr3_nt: TGCGCCAGCAGCACACTAGCGGGTCCCTACAATGAGCAGTTCTTC
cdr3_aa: CASSTLAGPYNEQFF

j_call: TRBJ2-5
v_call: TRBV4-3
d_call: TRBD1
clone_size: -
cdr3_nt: TGCGCCGGCAGCCAAGACAGGGGTAGCGGCGTGGAGACCCAGTACTTC
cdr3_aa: CAGSQDRGSGVETQYF

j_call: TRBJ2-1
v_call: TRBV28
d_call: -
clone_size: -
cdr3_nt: TGTGCCAGCATAGGGGTATCGGGCGTGGGCAATGAGCAGTTCTTC
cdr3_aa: CASIGVSGVGNEQFF

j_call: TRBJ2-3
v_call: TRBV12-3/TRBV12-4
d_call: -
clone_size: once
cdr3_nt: TGTGCCAGCAGTTTCGAGGGCGGAAGGGGTAGAGATACGCAGTATTTT
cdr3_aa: CASSFEGGRGRDTQYF

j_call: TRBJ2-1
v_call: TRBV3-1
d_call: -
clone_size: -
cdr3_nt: TGTGCCAGCAGCCAAGGTCCCCCAGCCCCTTACAATGAGCAGTTCTTC
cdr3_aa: CASSQGPPAPYNEQFF

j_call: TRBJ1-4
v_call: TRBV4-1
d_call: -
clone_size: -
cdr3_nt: TGCGCCAGCAGCCAATCCGGGACACAGCCCGAAAAACTGTTTTTT
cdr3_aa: CASSQSGTQPEKLFF

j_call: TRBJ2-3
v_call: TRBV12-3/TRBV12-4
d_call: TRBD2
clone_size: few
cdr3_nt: TGTGCCAGCAGTCCAGGGACTAGCGGGACCTATACGCAGTATTTT
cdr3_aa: CASSPGTSGTYTQYF

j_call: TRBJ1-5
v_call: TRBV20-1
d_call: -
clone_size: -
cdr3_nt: TGCAGTGCTAGACCAGGTGTGAATCAGCCCCAGCATTTT
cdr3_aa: CSARPGVNQPQHF

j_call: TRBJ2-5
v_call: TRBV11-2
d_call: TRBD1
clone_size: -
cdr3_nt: TGTGCCAGCAGCTGGGACAGGGGCGAATCCCGGTACCAAGAGACCCAGTACTTC
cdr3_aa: CASSWDRGESRYQETQYF

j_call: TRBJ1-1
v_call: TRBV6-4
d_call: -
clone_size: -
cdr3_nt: TGTGCCAGCAAGCTGGACGACATGAACACTGAAGCTTTCTTT
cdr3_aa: CASKLDDMNTEAFF

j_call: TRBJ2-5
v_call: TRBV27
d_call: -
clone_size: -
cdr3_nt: TGTGCCAGCAGTTTAGGGGGTTATGCAAAAGAGACCCAGTACTTC
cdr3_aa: CASSLGGYAKETQYF

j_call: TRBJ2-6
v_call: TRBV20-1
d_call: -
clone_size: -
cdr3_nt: TGCAGTGCTTTTCCATCTGGGGCCAACGTCCTGACTTTC
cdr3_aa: CSAFPSGANVLTF